Shown below are 32 T cell receptor beta chains from a single sample sequenced in a study of naive and memory T cell subsets. Reverse transcription of blood and skin TCR RNA was primed at alpha and beta constant regions. TCRdb redid the calling of the 5' RACE reads with MiXCR, one entry per CDR3 protein. Of over 20,000 distinct CDR3 sequences detected, approximately 22% appear once; the ten largest clones hold about 1.8%. Whole blood, 2.5 to 3 ml, came from adult healthy volunteers. The origin of the receptors is a female donor in good health.

This clonotype has just one count. V usage is TRBV6-6 and J usage is TRBJ2-4, with 8 bases fitting TRBD2. The CDR3 spans 15 residues. With 4 bases clipped from V and 0 bases from J, the junction kept 2 bases outside the gene matches. From germline, CDR1 is MNHNY and CDR2 SVGAGI (reference sequence). The CDR3 bases are TGTGCCAGCAGTTTCCTAGCGGGAGCCAAAAACATTCAGTACTTC. Translating it yields CASSFLAGAKNIQYF.

The V gene is TRBV29-1, the J gene TRBJ2-3; tentatively, D is TRBD2 (6 bases). V shed 7 bases and J shed 4 bases, with 15 bases lying between them. CDR1 is SQVTM and CDR2 is ANQGSEA in the germline V gene. The CDR3 sequence is 13 residues long. This chain's CDR3 is CSGDFPPPDTQYF. DNA of the CDR3: TGCAGCGGGGACTTCCCGCCCCCAGATACGCAGTATTTT.

This rearrangement joins TRBV29-1 to TRBJ1-4; D is ambiguous. Trimming left V 2 bases short and J 3 bases short, with 16 bases between. The CDR3 covers 16 residues. Germline V gives CDR1 SQVTM, CDR2 ANQGSEA. The CDR3: CSVENPTTDSNEKLFF. The CDR3 nucleotides are TGCAGCGTTGAAAATCCCACTACCGACTCTAATGAAAAACTGTTTTTT.

The chain recombines TRBV9 with TRBJ2-1, with 12 nucleotides matching TRBD2. Germline V gene lookup returns CDR1 SGDLS and CDR2 YYNGEE. The CDR3 contains 15 residues. Trimming took 2 bases from V and 9 from J; bases not matched to a gene: 6. The CDR3 reads CASSVRTSGIGEQFF. CDR3 DNA sequence: TGTGCCAGCAGCGTCCGGACTAGCGGGATCGGTGAGCAGTTCTTC.

J is TRBJ1-1 and V is TRBV29-1; TRBD1 is a possible D gene (6 bases). The germline gives CDR1 SQVTM, CDR2 ANQGSEA. The CDR3 length is 14 residues. V was clipped by 4 bases and J by 1 base, with 13 bases between them. This chain's CDR3 is CSVAGHRENTEAFF. The CDR3 region has the DNA TGCAGCGTTGCGGGACACCGGGAGAACACTGAAGCTTTCTTT.

This clonotype was detected ten times or more. The chain carries TRBV20-1 and TRBJ2-2; TRBD2 matches at 8 bases. The CDR3 sequence is 15 residues long. Trimming took 6 bases from V and 2 from J; bases not matched to a gene: 8. Germline CDR1 reads DFQATT; CDR2 reads SNEGSKA (reference sequence). The CDR3, as DNA: TGCAGTGCAGGGCCAGGACTAGCCAACACCGGGGAGCTGTTTTTT. Translating gives CSAGPGLANTGELFF.

This clonotype is medium-sized in the sample. The chain recombines TRBV12-3 or TRBV12-4 with TRBJ1-2; D is perhaps TRBD1 (5 bases). The length of the CDR3 is 15 residues. V dropped 3 bases and J dropped 6 bases, with 17 bases sitting between them. The CDR3 is CASSLARWGGDGYTF. As DNA, the CDR3 is TGTGCCAGCAGTTTGGCTCGTTGGGGAGGGGATGGCTACACCTTC.

The V gene is TRBV4-1, the J gene TRBJ2-4; D uncertain. Trimming removed 0 bases at V and 4 bases at J, with 13 bases between. Germline loops: CDR1 MGHRA, CDR2 YSYEKL. The CDR3 has 16 residues. The CDR3 loop is CASSQESTELKNIQYF. CDR3 in DNA: TGCGCCAGCAGCCAAGAAAGTACAGAACTTAAAAACATTCAGTACTTC.

The chain links TRBV10-3 to TRBJ2-1; TRBD2 matches at 9 bases. The CDR3 runs to 15 residues. Per germline, CDR1 ENHRY and CDR2 SYGVKD. V was clipped by 10 bases and J by 2 bases; unmatched bases: 9. The CDR3 DNA is TGTGCCACTCAGGGTTTAGCGGGGGCCTACAATGAGCAGTTCTTC. As protein: CATQGLAGAYNEQFF.

This clonotype occurred many times. V and J are TRBV29-1 and TRBJ2-3; the D gene is possibly TRBD2 (6 bases). V shed 8 bases and J shed 4 bases, with 19 bases lying between them. Germline assignment: CDR1 SQVTM and CDR2 ANQGSEA. This CDR3 region has 14 residues. CDR3 region: CSFGSGGGADTQYF. The CDR3 nucleotides read TGCAGCTTCGGGAGCGGTGGCGGGGCAGATACGCAGTATTTT.

This clonotype was detected a few times. The genes are TRBV6-1 and TRBJ1-1; TRBD1 matches 12 bases. Germline loops: CDR1 MNHNS, CDR2 SASEGT. The ends lost 7 bases at V and 4 bases at J; junction bases unmatched: 13. CDR3 length: 17 residues. The CDR3 sequence: CASKRDRGQVRSTEAFF. CDR3 bases: TGTGCCAGCAAGAGGGACAGGGGGCAAGTGCGGTCCACTGAAGCTTTCTTT.

This clonotype was found many times. The chain couples TRBV20-1 to TRBJ1-3; no clear D. CDR3 size: 14 residues. The V end was cut by 0 bases, the J end by 0 bases, with 6 bases between. CDR1 is DFQATT and CDR2 is SNEGSKA in the germline V gene (reference sequence). The CDR3, as DNA: TGCAGTGCTAGAGACAGCCTCTCTGGAAACACCATATATTTT. This codes for CSARDSLSGNTIYF.

This clonotype has ten or more counts. The J gene is TRBJ1-1, the V gene TRBV18, with no clear D. This CDR3 has 15 amino acids. Germline V gene lookup returns CDR1 KGHSH and CDR2 LQKENI. Trimming stripped 0 bases from V and 5 bases from J, with 13 bases between. CDR3 nucleotides: TGTGCCAGCTCACCACCGGGTTCAAGGGCGACTGAAGCTTTCTTT. Translating gives CASSPPGSRATEAFF.

V gene TRBV6-5 combines with J gene TRBJ2-7; D is possibly TRBD1 (6 bases). The CDR3 loop spans 16 amino acids. Trimming removed 4 bases from V and 6 bases from J, with 22 bases in between. Germline CDR1 MNHEY, CDR2 SVGAGI. This chain's CDR3 is CASSSFSGTPSSEQYF. The DNA of the CDR3 is TGTGCCAGCAGTTCATTTTCCGGGACACCCTCTTCCGAGCAGTACTTC.

This clonotype was counted many times. The V and J genes are TRBV20-1 and TRBJ1-1, with D uncertain. The ends were cut back, 1 base at V and 3 bases at J, with 15 bases in the middle. The length of the CDR3 is 15 residues. CDR1 is DFQATT and CDR2 is SNEGSKA in the germline V gene (reference sequence). The CDR3 DNA sequence: TGCAGTGCTAGAGGTCCCGCCACCTGGGACACTGAAGCTTTCTTT. Translated: CSARGPATWDTEAFF.

This chain connects TRBV4-2 to TRBJ1-1; D is undetermined. This CDR3 has 14 residues. Per germline, CDR1 LGHNA and CDR2 YNFKEQ. V lost 3 bases, J lost 3 bases, and 11 bases lay in between. The CDR3 DNA sequence: TGTGCCAGCAGCCAGGTGACGGACTACACTGAAGCTTTCTTT. As protein: CASSQVTDYTEAFF.

V usage is TRBV9 and J usage is TRBJ2-3; 8 bases map to TRBD2. The length of the CDR3 is 15 residues. Germline trimming cut 4 bases from V and 1 base from J; bases unmatched to any gene: 5. CDR1 SGDLS and CDR2 YYNGEE come from the germline V gene. The CDR3 protein is CASSPETSGTDTQYF. In DNA, the CDR3 is TGTGCCAGCAGCCCGGAGACTAGCGGCACAGATACGCAGTATTTT.

There are many counts of this clonotype. The chain uses TRBV12-3 or TRBV12-4 and TRBJ2-5; D is perhaps TRBD1 or TRBD2 (6 bases each). Trimming pared 6 bases from V and 2 bases from J, leaving 16 bases between. CDR3 size: 15 residues. The CDR3 sequence: CASRGGRGRQETQYF. CDR3 nucleotide sequence: TGTGCCAGCAGGGGGGGAAGGGGGAGGCAAGAGACCCAGTACTTC.

By frequency in the sample, this clonotype is medium-sized (0.01 to 0.1%). The chain carries TRBV7-2 and TRBJ2-3; tentative D call: TRBD2 (5 bases). The V gene lost 4 bases and the J gene lost 1 base, with 9 bases spanning the gap. The CDR3 extends over 14 amino acids. Germline loops: CDR1 SGHTA, CDR2 FQGNSA. CDR3 in DNA: TGTGCCAGCAGCTCGAGGGCCGGCACAGATACGCAGTATTTT. It is translated as CASSSRAGTDTQYF.

This chain joins TRBV12-5 and TRBJ2-7; D may be TRBD1 (5 bases). CDR1 and CDR2 from the germline V gene are LGHNT and FRNRAP. The V end was cut by 5 bases, the J end by 1 base, with 12 bases between. This CDR3 has 14 amino acids. CDR3 DNA sequence: TGTGCTAGTGGTCCTGGGGCGGTTTCCTACGAGCAGTACTTC. Residues: CASGPGAVSYEQYF.

The sample holds one count of this clonotype. The chain recombines TRBV6-5 with TRBJ1-5, with D unresolved. Germline CDR1 and CDR2: MNHEY and SVGAGI. V lost 4 bases and J lost 2, with 9 bases in between. This CDR3 is built from 14 residues. The CDR3 DNA follows: TGTGCCAGCAGTTGGGGTGTGGGCAATCAGCCCCAGCATTTT. Encoded protein: CASSWGVGNQPQHF.

By share, this clonotype ranks as medium-sized. The CDR3 nucleotides read TGTGCCAGCAGTCTACTTACCGGGAGTCTCACCGGGGAGCTGTTTTTT. Translated, it gives CASSLLTGSLTGELFF. This sequence joins TRBV4-2 and TRBJ2-2, with D possibly TRBD2 on 6 matching bases. The germline CDR1 and CDR2 sequences are LGHNA and YNFKEQ. Trimming cost V 6 bases and J 4 bases, with 18 bases left between them. CDR3 length: 16 amino acids.

This clonotype has more than one count but fewer than ten. The chain uses TRBV29-1 and TRBJ1-1; no clear D. With 7 bases removed from V and 1 base from J, the gap between germline ends came to 10 bases. The CDR3 totals 12 residues. Germline assignment: CDR1 SQVTM and CDR2 ANQGSEA. CDR3 in amino acids: CSAEGENTEAFF. DNA for the CDR3: TGCAGCGCCGAAGGAGAGAACACTGAAGCTTTCTTT.

This clonotype was seen only a few times. The chain links TRBV20-1 to TRBJ2-3; TRBD2 agrees at 11 bases. The germline gives CDR1 DFQATT, CDR2 SNEGSKA (reference sequence). J gave up 8 bases and V 6 bases, and 16 bases lay outside the gene matches. The length of the CDR3 is 16 residues. The CDR3 here is CSAEGTSGSYFGTQYF. The CDR3 region has the DNA TGCAGTGCCGAGGGAACTAGCGGGAGTTATTTTGGTACGCAGTATTTT.

The rearrangement uses TRBV12-3 or TRBV12-4 and TRBJ2-7, with a possible D match to TRBD2 (6 bases). Trimming took 7 bases from V and 3 from J, leaving 19 bases between them. The CDR3 runs to 15 residues. The CDR3: CASTGSRDGSYEQYF. The CDR3 DNA reads TGTGCCAGCACGGGGTCCCGGGACGGGAGCTACGAGCAGTACTTC.

The chain is built from TRBV6-5 and TRBJ1-5; unclear D gene. There are 13 residues in the CDR3. Trimming took 7 bases from V and 0 from J, leaving 7 bases between them. The V gene's germline CDR1 is MNHEY and CDR2 SVGAGI. The CDR3 loop reads CASKGYSNQPQHF. The CDR3 DNA sequence: TGTGCCAGCAAGGGATATAGCAATCAGCCCCAGCATTTT.

By share of the sample, this clonotype is medium-sized. The chain couples TRBV10-3 to TRBJ1-3; perhaps TRBD1 as D (5 bases). Germline V gene lookup returns CDR1 ENHRY and CDR2 SYGVKD. The V and J ends lost 0 bases and 4 bases respectively, with 10 bases between them. The CDR3 contains 15 residues. CDR3 protein: CAISESTQGGNTIYF. The CDR3, as DNA: TGTGCCATCAGTGAGTCGACTCAGGGAGGAAACACCATATATTTT.

CDR3 bases: TGTGCCACCAGCAGGAGGACAACTGGAAACACCATATATTTT. This translates into CATSRRTTGNTIYF. The genes are TRBV15 and TRBJ1-3, with a tentative D call TRBD1 (5 bases). The CDR3 runs 14 residues. The germline CDR1 and CDR2 sequences are LNHNV and YYDKDF (reference sequence). The V end was cut by 3 bases, the J end by 2 bases, with 8 bases between.

This clonotype was counted only a few times. The J gene is TRBJ2-3, the V gene TRBV5-4, with D tentatively TRBD2 (6 bases). CDR1 is SGHNT, CDR2 YYREEE, per germline (reference sequence). The V and J ends lost 4 bases and 4 bases respectively, with 16 bases between them. The CDR3 contains 15 residues. The CDR3 nucleotides are TGTGCCAGCAGCCCCTTAGCGGAACCTCCAGATACGCAGTATTTT. Residues: CASSPLAEPPDTQYF.

There are many counts of this clonotype. This chain connects TRBV20-1 to TRBJ1-3; D is unresolved. The CDR3 consists of 15 residues. Between the trimmed V and J ends, which lost 0 bases and 0 bases, there was a span of 9 bases. CDR1 and CDR2 from the germline V gene are DFQATT and SNEGSKA (reference sequence). Here the CDR3 reads CSARDAGNSGNTIYF. CDR3 nucleotides: TGCAGTGCTAGAGATGCGGGGAACTCTGGAAACACCATATATTTT.

The V and J genes are TRBV12-3 or TRBV12-4 and TRBJ2-3; D may be TRBD1 (6 bases). This CDR3 has 14 residues. V gave up 5 bases and J gave up 1 base, with 10 bases separating them. Written as DNA, the CDR3 is TGTGCCAGCAGTCATGCAGGGGGCACAGATACGCAGTATTTT. Protein product: CASSHAGGTDTQYF.

The J gene is TRBJ1-2, the V gene TRBV11-1; 7 nucleotides align to TRBD1. Trimming took 5 bases from V and 3 from J; bases not matched to a gene: 6. This CDR3 has 14 amino acids. Germline CDR1 reads SGHAT; CDR2 reads FQDESV (reference sequence). In DNA, the CDR3 is TGTGCCAGCAGCGTCAGGGGGATGGACTATGGCTACACCTTC. Residues: CASSVRGMDYGYTF. Full variable domain (remainder filled in from reference TRBV11-1 and TRBJ1-2): EAEVAQSPRYKITEKSQAVAFWCDPISGHATLYWYRQILGQGPELLVQFQDESVVDDSQLPKDRFSAERLKGVDSTLKIQPAELGDSAMYLCASSVRGMDYGYTFGSGTRLTVV.